These 24 T cell receptor beta chains originate from one sample sequenced in a study of blood T cell repertoires in COVID-19. Sequencing was performed with immunoSEQ multiplex PCR; in TCRdb, only in-frame clones are kept and a portion is missing. Counted here are over 200,000 clones, 70% to 85% occurring once; the ten biggest clones make up 1.8%. Sequencing used PBMCs or T cells enriched from blood (not recorded which). The receptors come from a man in his fifties or sixties who had recovered from COVID-19.

The chain employs TRBV7-3 and TRBJ2-2; D is uncertain. The CDR3 runs 16 residues. The germline V and J ends were trimmed by 5 bases and 0 bases, with 13 bases remaining between them. The germline CDR1 and CDR2 sequences are SGHTA and FQGTGA. The CDR3 DNA reads as TGTGCCAGCAGCCCTCATCCCGGTGCGAACACCGGGGAGCTGTTTTTT. It yields the protein CASSPHPGANTGELFF.

This clone was seen only once. The chain links TRBV19 to TRBJ2-7; no firm D call. Germline V gene lookup returns CDR1 LNHDA and CDR2 SQIVND (reference sequence). The CDR3 runs to 12 residues. The ends were cut back, 7 bases at V and 2 bases at J, with 9 bases in the middle. CDR3 coding DNA: TGTGCCAGTACCTCCCCCGCCTACGAGCAGTACTTC. It codes for CASTSPAYEQYF. Using reference TRBV19 and TRBJ2-7 for the parts outside the CDR3, the full variable domain is DGGITQSPKYLFRKEGQNVTLSCEQNLNHDAMYWYRQDPGQGLRLIYYSQIVNDFQKGDIAEGYSVSREKKESFPLTVTSAQKNPTAFYLCASTSPAYEQYFGPGTRLTVT.

V gene TRBV4-3 combines with J gene TRBJ2-7; 9 bases are shared with TRBD2. The junction had 6 bases not matched to a gene; V was cut back by 1 base and J by 2 bases. Germline V CDR1 and CDR2: LGHNA, YSLEER. The CDR3 is 16 residues long. In DNA form, the CDR3 reads TGCGCCAGCAGCCAAGGTCGGCTAGCGGGGACCTACGAGCAGTACTTC. Protein product: CASSQGRLAGTYEQYF.

There are a few counts of this clone. V gene TRBV7-9 combines with J gene TRBJ1-1; 11 bases map to TRBD1. The trim removed 6 bases at V and 4 bases at J, leaving 7 bases unmatched. CDR1 and CDR2 from the germline V gene are SEHNR and FQNEAQ (reference sequence). This CDR3 has 15 amino acids. CDR3: CASSWTGTGGTEAFF. In DNA form, the CDR3 reads TGTGCCAGCAGTTGGACCGGGACAGGGGGCACTGAAGCTTTCTTT.

The rearrangement joins TRBV11-3 to TRBJ1-4; TRBD1 matches 7 bases. CDR1 and CDR2 from the germline V gene are SGHNT and YENEEA. After removal of 4 bases from V and 7 bases from J, the junction contained 6 bases not matched to a gene. The CDR3 spans 14 residues. Here the CDR3 reads CASSYDRDSEKLFF. The CDR3 DNA sequence: TGTGCCAGCAGCTACGACAGGGATAGTGAAAAACTGTTTTTT.

The rearrangement uses TRBV10-3 and TRBJ2-2; D remains unclear. V shed 0 bases and J shed 1 base, with 12 bases lying between them. CDR3 size: 17 residues. Germline lookup yields CDR1 ENHRY and CDR2 SYGVKD. The DNA for the CDR3 is TGTGCCATCAGTGAGTCTCTAGGCCTTTTGAACACCGGGGAGCTGTTTTTT. Encoded protein: CAISESLGLLNTGELFF.

The chain couples TRBV7-3 to TRBJ2-1, with 7 bases matching TRBD2. The CDR3 has 13 amino acids. J gave up 6 bases and V 5 bases, and 4 bases lay outside the gene matches. Germline V gene data show CDR1 as SGHTA and CDR2 as FQGTGA. The CDR3 sequence is CASSIGTTNEQFF. Here the CDR3 DNA reads TGTGCCAGCAGCATCGGGACTACCAATGAGCAGTTCTTC.

A word on this clone: The same CDR3 also results from other DNA sequences found in this sample. The V gene is TRBV11-2, the J gene TRBJ2-1; a weak D match, TRBD2 (5 bases). Deletions cut 1 base from V and 0 bases from J, with 7 bases between. The CDR3 length is 15 residues. From germline, CDR1 is SGHAT and CDR2 FQNNGV. CDR3 in DNA: TGTGCCAGCAGCTTAGTGGCGGGCTCCTACAATGAGCAGTTCTTC. It translates to CASSLVAGSYNEQFF.

The chain has TRBV3-1 (or the pseudogene TRBV3-2) and TRBJ1-6; no clear D. Germline CDR1 reads LGHDT; CDR2 reads YNNKEL (reference sequence). The V and J ends lost 0 bases and 0 bases respectively, with 9 bases between them. This CDR3 has 17 amino acids. The CDR3 here is CASSQEFQISYNSPLHF. CDR3 sequence (DNA): TGTGCCAGCAGCCAAGAGTTCCAGATCTCCTATAATTCACCCCTCCACTTT.

The V call is TRBV25-1, the J call TRBJ1-1; D is ambiguous. The germline V gene has CDR1 MGHDK and CDR2 SYGVNS. The CDR3 loop spans 13 amino acids. The V end lost 6 bases, the J end lost 3 bases, and 11 bases lay between the germline ends. The DNA for the CDR3 is TGTGCCAGCAGCCTCGGTGGGCACACTGAAGCTTTCTTT. Translating it yields CASSLGGHTEAFF.

This clone was counted once. V is TRBV29-1 and J is TRBJ2-7; D unclear. Germline assignment: CDR1 SQVTM and CDR2 ANQGSEA. Between the trimmed V and J ends, which lost 6 bases and 6 bases, there was a span of 9 bases. The length of the CDR3 is 10 residues. CDR3 coding DNA: TGCAGCGTGAGAACCTCCGAGCAGTACTTC. Protein: CSVRTSEQYF.

The chain has TRBV4-3 and TRBJ2-2, with TRBD2 as a possible D gene (5 bases). V lost 0 bases and J 3 bases, leaving 8 bases between the germline ends. CDR3 size: 15 residues. The germline gives CDR1 LGHNA, CDR2 YSLEER. The CDR3: CASSQEAVDTGELFF. CDR3 bases: TGCGCCAGCAGCCAAGAAGCGGTTGACACCGGGGAGCTGTTTTTT.

This clone occurred once. This chain links TRBV9 with TRBJ2-1, with 10 bases identical to TRBD1. The germline V gene encodes CDR1 SGDLS and CDR2 YYNGEE. The trim removed 3 bases at V and 6 bases at J, leaving 6 bases unmatched. This CDR3 comprises 15 residues. This CDR3 reads CASSAGTGDGNEQFF. The CDR3 nucleotides read TGTGCCAGCAGCGCCGGGACAGGGGACGGCAATGAGCAGTTCTTC.

The chain carries TRBV14 and TRBJ1-2, with D tentatively TRBD1 (6 bases). The CDR3 is made up of 14 amino acids. Trimming took off 1 base at V and 7 bases at J, with 13 bases between the two ends. Germline V gene sequence: CDR1 SGHDN, CDR2 FVKESK. The CDR3 DNA follows: TGTGCCAGCAGCCAAGCCGCGGGGGCATCTGGCTACACCTTC. Encoded protein: CASSQAAGASGYTF.

The V gene is TRBV18, the J gene TRBJ2-3, with no clear D. V lost 4 bases and J lost 2, with 10 bases in between. The CDR3 loop spans 14 amino acids. Germline CDR1 reads KGHSH; CDR2 reads LQKENI. CDR3 nucleotide sequence: TGTGCCAGCTCACAGATAGGAGCCACAGATACGCAGTATTTT. This translates into CASSQIGATDTQYF.

V gene TRBV3-1 (or the pseudogene TRBV3-2) combines with J gene TRBJ1-2; no reliable D call. CDR1 LGHDT and CDR2 YNNKEL come from the germline V gene (reference sequence). The CDR3 runs to 18 residues. The V and J ends lost 0 bases and 2 bases respectively, with 19 bases between them. The CDR3 protein is CASSQDPGFVAENYGYTF. CDR3 bases: TGTGCCAGCAGCCAAGATCCGGGGTTTGTCGCTGAGAACTATGGCTACACCTTC.

The V gene is TRBV11-2, the J gene TRBJ1-1; D is undetermined. V dropped 1 base and J dropped 3 bases, with 9 bases sitting between them. Germline-derived CDR1 and CDR2 are SGHAT and FQNNGV. CDR3 length: 14 residues. CDR3 DNA sequence: TGTGCCAGCAGCTTAGCGGGGTTGTACACTGAAGCTTTCTTT. Translated, it gives CASSLAGLYTEAFF.

This clone was observed a few times. The rearrangement uses TRBV27 and TRBJ1-3, with D perhaps TRBD1 (5 bases). Between the trimmed V and J ends, which lost 2 bases and 0 bases, there was a span of 11 bases. This CDR3 has 16 residues. Germline V CDR1 and CDR2: MNHEY, SMNVEV (reference sequence). CDR3 bases: TGTGCCAGCAGTTTAACGGGACTGAGCTCTGGAAACACCATATATTTT. It yields the protein CASSLTGLSSGNTIYF.

The sample holds a few counts of this clone. The identical CDR3 is also encoded by other nucleotide sequences in the sample. The V gene is TRBV6-5, the J gene TRBJ1-5; TRBD1 is a possible D gene (5 bases). Trimming took off 2 bases at V and 4 bases at J, with 6 bases between the two ends. Germline CDR1 and CDR2: MNHEY and SVGAGI. The CDR3 contains 13 residues. The CDR3 DNA reads as TGTGCCAGCAGTTACAGGGGTAATCAGCCCCAGCATTTT. Amino acids: CASSYRGNQPQHF.

V and J are TRBV2 and TRBJ2-5; D not certain. Germline CDR1 is SNHLY and CDR2 is FYNNEI. Trimming pared 8 bases from V and 5 bases from J, leaving 12 bases between. The CDR3 covers 12 residues. CDR3 bases: TGTGCCAGCCAAGATACGGTGGAGACCCAGTACTTC. It encodes CASQDTVETQYF.

Written as DNA, the CDR3 is TGTGCCAGCAGCTCCCAACCCCAGACAGGGATCAATTCACCCCTCCACTTT. Amino acid sequence: CASSSQPQTGINSPLHF. The rearrangement links TRBV7-2 to TRBJ1-6, with TRBD1 identical over 7 bases. CDR3 length equals 17 residues. Looked up from germline, CDR1 is SGHTA and CDR2 is FQGNSA. The V gene end was trimmed by 4 bases and the J gene end by 7 bases; junction bases not matched to a gene: 13.

The rearrangement joins TRBV11-2 to TRBJ1-2; D is unclear. This CDR3 spans 11 amino acids. V was shortened by 1 base and J by 11 bases, with 8 bases between the two germline ends. From germline, CDR1 is SGHAT and CDR2 FQNNGV. CDR3 DNA: TGTGCCAGCAGCTTAGGTTTCAAATACACCTTC. Protein sequence: CASSLGFKYTF.

The genes are TRBV19 and TRBJ1-2; 8 bases match TRBD1. The V segment lost 8 bases and the J segment 7 bases; nucleotides outside the gene matches: 6. Germline V gene lookup returns CDR1 LNHDA and CDR2 SQIVND (reference sequence). This CDR3 comprises 12 residues. CDR3 sequence (DNA): TGTGCCAGTGGGGACAGGATCGGTGGCTACACCTTC. As protein: CASGDRIGGYTF.

The chain uses TRBV7-9 and TRBJ2-7, with 8 positions matching TRBD1. The germline V gene encodes CDR1 SEHNR and CDR2 FQNEAQ (reference sequence). The CDR3 totals 14 residues. The ends lost 6 bases at V and 4 bases at J; junction bases unmatched: 8. CDR3 in DNA: TGTGCCAGCAGTTCATATCAGGGGGCTTACGAGCAGTACTTC. It encodes CASSSYQGAYEQYF.